A single T cell receptor beta chain is shown here with its context. As yet, its antigen is unknown. It was with 60 Vbeta and 13 Jbeta primers that the PCR ran. In the source study's methods: Approximately 73 million unique TCR beta chains, 8.5 million to 14 million shared, were counted in a later analysis. Sequenced by immunoSEQ multiplex PCR; TCRdb stores in-frame clones only, minus some. D and trimming come from the DNA, and the V and J calls and clone size come from that table. This sample lists about 100,000 clones; its ten largest clones have approximately 5.7%. This entry belongs to a study of cytomegalovirus exposure and HLA in healthy donors. All the people who gave samples were healthy bone marrow donors. The study's findings and limits: Cytomegalovirus association was listed for 164 TCR beta chains. Later on, a genetic analysis was performed. It linked a missense variant in DCLRE1C with V- and J-gene trimming of TCR beta.

The sample consisted of PBMCs. The sequence was obtained from a girl between 5 and 17 years old in good health and CMV-seropositive.

CDR3 in DNA: TGTGCCAGCAGCGTAGTGGGGAAAGGGGATTATGGCTACACCTTC. This translates into CASSVVGKGDYGYTF. This chain uses TRBV9 with TRBJ1-2, with D possibly TRBD1 on 5 matching bases. Germline-derived CDR1 and CDR2 are SGDLS and YYNGEE. V lost 0 bases and J lost 5, with 14 bases in between. CDR3 size: 15 residues.